This paragraph reports one TCR beta chain. TCR beta libraries were built with iRepertoire HTBI primers and Arm-PCR of CDR3 regions. TCRdb re-derived calls from the multiplex PCR reads in MiXCR, one entry per CDR3 protein. The repertoire holds roughly 610,000 distinct CDR3 sequences, approximately 15% seen once, with 18% in the top ten. The V gene lost 0 bases and the J gene lost 5 bases, with 22 bases spanning the gap. CDR1 and CDR2 from the germline V gene are SGHRS and YFSETQ. This CDR3 contains 18 residues. The data are from a study of regulatory T cells in long-lasting Graves disease. The time point: newly diagnosed GD, antithyroid drugs for less than 3 months. Making the TCR library involved RNA that had been extracted from PBMCs. These same data were also listed under a study on T cells in Graves' hyperthyroidism and ophthalmopathy.

The TCR originated in a woman in her twenties or thirties with Graves disease. The material was peripheral blood mononuclear cells (PBMCs), obtained at new diagnosis, from a patient treated with antithyroid drugs. This chain links TRBV5-1 with TRBJ2-3, with D possibly TRBD2 on 5 matching bases. In nucleotides, the CDR3 is TGCGCCAGCAGCTTGGGGTGGCGGGCCGTCCTCCTGGGAGATACGCAGTATTTT. As protein: CASSLGWRAVLLGDTQYF.